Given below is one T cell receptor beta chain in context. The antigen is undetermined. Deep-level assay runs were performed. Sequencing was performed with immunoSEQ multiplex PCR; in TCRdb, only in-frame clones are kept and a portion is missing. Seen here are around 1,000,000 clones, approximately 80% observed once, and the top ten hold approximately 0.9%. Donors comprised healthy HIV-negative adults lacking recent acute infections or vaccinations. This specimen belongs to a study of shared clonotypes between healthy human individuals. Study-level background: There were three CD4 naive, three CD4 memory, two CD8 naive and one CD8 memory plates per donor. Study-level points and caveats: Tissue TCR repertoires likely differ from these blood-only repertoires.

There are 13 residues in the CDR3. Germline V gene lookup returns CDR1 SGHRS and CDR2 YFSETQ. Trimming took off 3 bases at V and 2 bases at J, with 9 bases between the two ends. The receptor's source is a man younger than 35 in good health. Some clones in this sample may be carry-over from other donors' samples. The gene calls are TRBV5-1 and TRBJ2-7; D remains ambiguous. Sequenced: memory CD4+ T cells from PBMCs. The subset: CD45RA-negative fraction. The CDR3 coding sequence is TGCGCCAGCAGCTCTGGGTGGACCTACGAGCAGTACTTC. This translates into CASSSGWTYEQYF. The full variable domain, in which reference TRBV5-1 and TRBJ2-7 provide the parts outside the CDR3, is KAGVTQTPRYLIKTRGQQVTLSCSPISGHRSVSWYQQTPGQGLQFLFEYFSETQRNKGNFPGRFSGRQFSNSRSEMNVSTLELGDSALYLCASSSGWTYEQYFGPGTRLTVT.